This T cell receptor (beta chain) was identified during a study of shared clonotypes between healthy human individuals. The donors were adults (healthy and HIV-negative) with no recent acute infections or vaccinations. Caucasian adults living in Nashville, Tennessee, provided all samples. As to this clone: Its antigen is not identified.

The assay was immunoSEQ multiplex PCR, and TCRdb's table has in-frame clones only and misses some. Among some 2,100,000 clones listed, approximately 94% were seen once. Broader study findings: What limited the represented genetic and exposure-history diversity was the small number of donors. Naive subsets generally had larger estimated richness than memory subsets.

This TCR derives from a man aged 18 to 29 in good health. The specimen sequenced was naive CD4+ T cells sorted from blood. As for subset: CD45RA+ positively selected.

As DNA, the CDR3 is TGCGCCAGCAGTGAGCGTGGACAGGGGGCTCAAGAGCAGTACTTC. Encoded protein: CASSERGQGAQEQYF. The chain uses TRBV10-1 and TRBJ2-7, with 11 bases aligning to TRBD1. Germline loops: CDR1 WNHNN, CDR2 SYGVQD (reference sequence). The V segment lost 2 bases and the J segment 7 bases; nucleotides outside the gene matches: 7. This CDR3 is 15 amino acids long.